These 2 T cell receptor beta chains came from one sample sequenced in a study of tumor and adjacent non-tumor tissue in lung cancer (dated by TCRdb to the late 2010s). Bulk unsorted tissue served as the source for RNA extraction, and RNA quality was assessed using a NanoDrop ND-1000 and an Agilent 2100. The normal lung samples consisted of distant non-tumor tissue collected more than 3 cm from the tumor edge. Library method: multiplex PCR. Sequencing used an Illumina HiSeq 2500. TCRbeta libraries were constructed through three rounds of nested PCR with primers (Table S4) according to protocols modified from ARM-PCR. The public reads were reanalyzed by TCRdb: fastp trimming at Q25, MiXCR alignment, in-frame beta chains only. Identical CDR3 proteins give one entry, which carries the most common genes and DNA. The sample table lists roughly 69,000 distinct CDR3 sequences, more than 75% of them with a count of one. The top ten clonotypes cover 40% to 50% of the sample.

The sequencing input was distant non-tumor lung tissue. The source is a man between 60 and 75 years old with non-small cell lung cancer.

Worth noting for this clonotype: A clone one base away is much larger, so this may be a read error. The chain joins TRBV20-1 to TRBJ1-1; 9 bases fit TRBD1. Germline assignment: CDR1 DFQATT and CDR2 SNEGSKA (reference sequence). The CDR3 contains 17 residues. The CDR3 sequence is CSARDSGTGTLNIEAFF. Here the CDR3 DNA reads TGCAGTGCTAGAGACTCCGGGACAGGGACCCTGAACATTGAAGCTTTCTTT.

At least ten counts were recorded for this clonotype. This chain joins TRBV12-3 or TRBV12-4 and TRBJ2-5, with 9 bases aligning to TRBD1. With 3 bases clipped from V and 6 bases from J, the junction kept 5 bases outside the gene matches. This CDR3 contains 14 residues. CDR3 sequence (DNA): TGTGCCAGCAGTTTGGGGACAGGGAAGAAGACCCAGTACTTC. It codes for CASSLGTGKKTQYF.